This entry describes one TCR beta chain. This clonotype appeared many times. No cognate antigen has been identified for it. Base quality data are lacking; no much larger clone is found one base away. A patient counted as having stable Graves' hyperthyroidism if no progression to ophthalmopathy occurred over 18 months of follow-up. Hyperthyroidism patients were aged 18 to 65 years and newly diagnosed, with disease duration of less than 2 months. Any patient with an uncontrolled infection, another autoimmune disease, pregnancy or lactation was excluded. Clinical symptoms, serum thyroxine and TRAb, thyroid ultrasound, and orbital computed tomography formed the basis for the diagnoses. PBMCs were separated from approximately 9.9 ml of fresh peripheral blood using Ficoll-Paque density gradient centrifugation. Total RNA was extracted with Trizol reagent, and quality was checked on an Agilent 2100 Bioanalyzer.

The germline V gene specifies MNHEY as CDR1 and SVGEGT as CDR2. V lost 5 bases and J lost 5 bases, and the count of bases not matched to a germline gene is 11. Inclusive of the bounding cysteine and phenylalanine, the CDR3 is 15 residues long. Only the CDR3 DNA stays, 45 bases, in frame from base 1. This record comes from a study of T cells in Graves' hyperthyroidism and ophthalmopathy (dated by TCRdb to the late 2010s). About the study as a whole: Peripheral blood was collected at initial diagnosis, before any treatment. In addition, the study compared T-cell repertoires in thyroid tissue and in blood from roughly six Graves' hyperthyroidism patients. A discovery cohort of about 96 patients, roughly 40 with Graves' ophthalmopathy and about 58 with stable Graves' hyperthyroidism, was used to find distinguishing TCR V-J signatures. According to the paper, TCR Vbeta CDR3 sequencing was carried out on about 140 peripheral blood samples, which came from approximately 43 ophthalmopathy, 75 to 80 hyperthyroidism and about 17 progressor patients. The roughly 100 discovery patients were divided at random into training and test sets in a 7:3 ratio. Following sampling, methimazole starting at 30 mg daily was given to hyperthyroidism patients, and high-dose intravenous methylprednisolone was given to ophthalmopathy patients. Prospective prediction of ophthalmopathy was tested in an independent validation cohort of 18 to 20 hyperthyroidism patients and 17 patients who later progressed to ophthalmopathy. The paper as a whole reports these results and caveats: In cross-validation, a model built on a 13 V-J signature told ophthalmopathy apart from stable hyperthyroidism with approximately 90% sensitivity and approximately 81% specificity, and in testing the same model reached 80%/75%. In validation, the model predicted progression to ophthalmopathy with 55% to 71% sensitivity and 72.22% specificity, a median of 6.5 months before onset. Sample size was not statistically predetermined, and investigators were not blinded to group allocation. Blood samples also contained most of the expanded thyroid clonotypes (frequency above 0.001), which suggests that blood repertoires may reflect thyroid immune responses.

The TCR beta CDR3 regions were amplified from the RNA transcripts. A first-round RT-PCR of the TCR CDR3 used the HTBI primer set with the Qiagen OneStep RT-PCR kit. A second multiplex PCR round built the libraries, followed by size selection and purification. The libraries were sequenced on an Illumina HiSeq2000 using paired-end 100 bp reads. The published analysis was carried out like this. Raw data were processed with SOAPnuke, discarding reads with adapters, uncalled bases, mean Phred below 15, or no exact constant-primer or identifier match. COPE v1.2.5 was used to merge the high-quality paired reads, and each unique nucleotide sequence was defined as a clonotype. MiTCR v1.1 was used to align clonotypes to the IMGT TRBV, TRBD and TRBJ reference segments. Only V-J combinations with frequency above 0.0001, covering 98% to 99.2% of repertoires, were analysed. The TCS score was defined as F50 (clonal expansion) divided by E x V (chaos), with BLOSUM62-based TCRdist calculated between CDR3 peptides within each V-J. Welch's t-statistics and random forest reduced roughly 500 V-J features to 10 to 15, which were used in a naive Bayes classifier (R e1071). Starting from the raw public reads, TCRdb applied fastp trimming at Q25, assembled clones with MiXCR and retained in-frame beta chains. Rows with one shared CDR3 protein collapse into an entry with the most common genes and DNA. The V and J calls follow TCRdb's processing rather than the paper's. The sample contains about 350,000 distinct CDR3 sequences, approximately 19% of them found a single time. 3% to 4% of the sample is taken by the ten largest.

The source is a woman aged 18-35 years with Graves' hyperthyroidism. The V and J segments used are TRBV6-2 or TRBV6-3 and TRBJ2-5; TRBD1 lines up with 7 middle nucleotides. What was sequenced was blood. The DNA reads as follows: TGTGCCAGCAGTCCAGGGAAGGGGGCTAGGGAGACCCAGTACTTC. Protein translation: CASSPGKGARETQYF.